This T cell receptor beta chain stems from a study of blood T cell repertoires in COVID-19. Study information: The United States, Italy and Spain provided the acute and convalescent COVID-19 samples.

The authors' processing: The authors estimated nucleated cell counts from reference gene primer amplification. Profiled with immunoSEQ multiplex PCR; TCRdb holds only in-frame clones, not every one. V, J and clone size are those of that table, while D and trimming were read from the DNA. Of approximately 140,000 clones detected, roughly 76% appear once; the ten largest clones hold roughly 8.3%. The sequence was obtained from a human donor with acute or convalescent COVID-19. The donor label of this sample is uncertain. The sample taken for sequencing was peripheral blood.

CDR3 sequence reads: CAWSVLQGDGELFF. For the CDR3, the DNA is TGTGCCTGGAGTGTACTTCAGGGGGACGGGGAGCTGTTTTTT. The rearrangement links TRBV30 to TRBJ2-2, with 7 bases matching TRBD1. Germline V gene lookup returns CDR1 GTSNPN and CDR2 SVGIG (reference sequence). This CDR3 comprises 14 residues. V lost 0 bases to trimming and J lost 7 bases; unmatched junction nucleotides: 5.